The 23 T cell receptor beta chains below come from one sample, sequenced in a study of T cells in Graves' hyperthyroidism and ophthalmopathy. TCR beta CDR3 sequences were amplified from RNA transcripts. Carried out on the TCR CDR3, a first-round RT-PCR used the HTBI primer set. TCRdb re-derived calls from the multiplex PCR reads in MiXCR, one entry per CDR3 protein. Of almost 500,000 distinct CDR3 sequences listed, roughly 23% are singletons. Sample: blood. The receptors shown here come from a woman in her 70s with Graves' ophthalmopathy.

This chain joins TRBV7-9 and TRBJ1-2, with D uncertain. Germline loops: CDR1 SEHNR, CDR2 FQNEAQ (reference sequence). There are 12 residues in the CDR3. Trimming took off 7 bases at V and 4 bases at J, with 10 bases between the two ends. The DNA for the CDR3 is TGTGCCAGCAAAGCAGGAATCTATGGCTACACCTTC. Residues: CASKAGIYGYTF.

The chain joins TRBV6-1 to TRBJ1-2, with no clear D. The CDR3 is 13 amino acids. V was shortened by 8 bases and J by 2 bases, with 12 bases between the two germline ends. Germline V gene data show CDR1 as MNHNS and CDR2 as SASEGT. The CDR3 bases are TGTGCCAGCTACTCCAAACCAAACTATGGCTACACCTTC. Translated, it gives CASYSKPNYGYTF.

The chain couples TRBV20-1 to TRBJ1-5, with 10 bases that match TRBD1. CDR3 length equals 15 residues. V was clipped by 0 bases and J by 6 bases; unmatched bases: 5. The germline CDR1 and CDR2 sequences are DFQATT and SNEGSKA (reference sequence). This chain's CDR3 is CSARDGTGVGQPQHF. CDR3 nucleotide sequence: TGCAGTGCTAGAGATGGGACAGGGGTAGGTCAGCCCCAGCATTTT.

In this sample, this clonotype turned up many times. The chain combines TRBV6-1 with TRBJ1-1; D is unresolved. Germline lookup yields CDR1 MNHNS and CDR2 SASEGT. The CDR3 consists of 13 residues. Trimming stripped 8 bases from V and 2 bases from J, with 12 bases between. CDR3 protein: CASYNSVNTEAFF. CDR3 bases: TGTGCCAGCTATAATTCGGTTAACACTGAAGCTTTCTTT.

The chain couples TRBV28 to TRBJ1-4, with D uncertain. Germline loops: CDR1 MDHEN, CDR2 SYDVKM. The CDR3 totals 14 residues. V lost 7 bases to trimming and J lost 4 bases, with 13 bases between them. The CDR3 region has the DNA TGTGCCAGCACCCAACCGGCTCATAATGAAAAACTGTTTTTT. Translated, it gives CASTQPAHNEKLFF.

J is TRBJ2-4 and V is TRBV28; D gene unclear. The V and J ends lost 6 bases and 6 bases respectively, with 12 bases between them. CDR3 length: 13 amino acids. Germline V gene sequence: CDR1 MDHEN, CDR2 SYDVKM. The CDR3 spells CASSPPGTNIQYF. CDR3 coding DNA: TGTGCCAGCAGCCCCCCAGGAACAAACATTCAGTACTTC.

The rearrangement links TRBV28 to TRBJ2-1; tentatively, D is TRBD2 (6 bases). Trimming pared 3 bases from V and 3 bases from J, leaving 12 bases between. Germline V lookup: CDR1 MDHEN, CDR2 SYDVKM. The CDR3 covers 15 residues. DNA for the CDR3: TGTGCCAGCAGTTTTGGGGGACTGGACTACAATGAGCAGTTCTTC. Translating it yields CASSFGGLDYNEQFF.

Of note for this clonotype: It may be a read error: a sequence one base away is much more abundant. The gene calls are TRBV5-1 and TRBJ2-1; D is perhaps TRBD2 (6 bases). Germline CDR1 reads SGHRS; CDR2 reads YFSETQ. The CDR3 has 15 residues. For the CDR3, the DNA is TGTGCCAGCAGCTCCCGGGGCACTGGGGGGAATGAGCAGTTCTTC. Translated: CASSSRGTGGNEQFF.

This clonotype has more than one count but fewer than ten. The rearrangement uses TRBV7-9 and TRBJ2-1; 8 bases agree with TRBD2. The V gene's germline CDR1 is SEHNR and CDR2 FQNEAQ (reference sequence). CDR3 size: 15 residues. With 6 bases clipped from V and 5 bases from J, the junction kept 9 bases outside the gene matches. The CDR3 is CASSPGRREDNEQFF. Here the CDR3 DNA reads TGTGCCAGCAGTCCAGGGCGGCGGGAGGACAATGAGCAGTTCTTC.

The chain recombines TRBV20-1 with TRBJ2-1; D not certain. CDR3 length: 15 residues. Trimming removed 5 bases from V and 4 bases from J, with 18 bases in between. CDR1 and CDR2 from the germline V gene are DFQATT and SNEGSKA (reference sequence). The CDR3 coding sequence is TGCAGTGCTCCACCAACTACTTACTTGTACAATGAGCAGTTCTTC. Residues: CSAPPTTYLYNEQFF.

This clonotype showed up many times. V gene TRBV28 combines with J gene TRBJ2-7, with D possibly matching TRBD1 (6 bases). Trimming removed 8 bases from V and 4 bases from J, with 24 bases in between. Germline CDR1 and CDR2: MDHEN and SYDVKM. CDR3 length: 16 residues. DNA of the CDR3: TGTGCCAGCGGGGGCAGGACAGAGGGCTGGTGGTACGAGCAGTACTTC. Translation: CASGGRTEGWWYEQYF.

DNA for the CDR3: TGTGCCAGCAGCGAGGCTGACAGGGCAGCTGGAAACACCATATATTTT. Protein product: CASSEADRAAGNTIYF. The chain carries TRBV9 and TRBJ1-3; 7 positions match TRBD1. Per the germline V gene, CDR1 is SGDLS and CDR2 is YYNGEE. Trimming at V came to 3 bases and at J to 2 bases, leaving 8 bases not matched to a gene. This CDR3 is 16 amino acids long.

CDR3 nucleotide sequence: TGTGCCAGCAGCCAAGAGTACTCAGGGCTAGCCACCACAGATACGCAGTATTTT. The encoded protein is CASSQEYSGLATTDTQYF. V gene TRBV3-1 combines with J gene TRBJ2-3; tentatively, D is TRBD1 or TRBD2 (5 bases each). The CDR3 length is 18 residues. V lost 0 bases to trimming and J lost 2 bases, with 18 bases between them. Germline V gene lookup returns CDR1 LGHDT and CDR2 YNNKEL (reference sequence).

This clonotype was counted a few times. The rearrangement uses TRBV20-1 and TRBJ1-4; tentatively, D is TRBD1 (5 bases). Germline CDR1 DFQATT, CDR2 SNEGSKA (reference sequence). The CDR3 is 13 amino acids. Trimming took 6 bases from V and 3 from J, leaving 11 bases between them. CDR3 region: CSAVGGANEKLFF. The CDR3 DNA is TGCAGTGCGGTCGGGGGGGCTAATGAAAAACTGTTTTTT.

This clonotype was picked up a small number of times. The J gene is TRBJ2-7, the V gene TRBV19; 7 nucleotides line up with TRBD1. After removal of 6 bases from V and 5 bases from J, the junction contained 4 bases not matched to a gene. This CDR3 region has 12 residues. Germline V gene sequence: CDR1 LNHDA, CDR2 SQIVND (reference sequence). This chain's CDR3 is CASRDRSHEQYF. The CDR3, as DNA: TGTGCCAGTAGGGACAGGTCCCACGAGCAGTACTTC.

The sample holds one count of this clonotype. The J gene is TRBJ2-2, the V gene TRBV9; D unresolved. Trimming took off 0 bases at V and 4 bases at J, with 13 bases between the two ends. The CDR3 spans 16 residues. Germline V gives CDR1 SGDLS, CDR2 YYNGEE. The CDR3 nucleotides read TGTGCCAGCAGCGTAGTGGGTCGCCCGAGCACCGGGGAGCTGTTTTTT. Amino acids: CASSVVGRPSTGELFF.

The chain uses TRBV5-6 and TRBJ1-5; D gene unclear. The CDR3 covers 15 residues. CDR1 is SGHDT, CDR2 YYEEEE, per germline. V was shortened by 0 bases and J by 1 base, with 8 bases between the two germline ends. The CDR3 loop is CASSLGQLSNQPQHF. In DNA, the CDR3 is TGTGCCAGCAGCTTGGGGCAGTTGAGCAATCAGCCCCAGCATTTT.

This clonotype was picked up a small number of times. This chain uses TRBV28 with TRBJ2-3; the D gene is possibly TRBD2 (6 bases). The CDR3 has 15 residues. Trimming removed 7 bases from V and 5 bases from J, with 19 bases in between. Germline CDR1 reads MDHEN; CDR2 reads SYDVKM. The CDR3 here is CASNPARGGGDTQYF. The CDR3 region has the DNA TGTGCCAGCAACCCCGCGAGGGGAGGTGGAGATACGCAGTATTTT.

This chain connects TRBV18 to TRBJ2-7, with 9 bases fitting TRBD2. The CDR3 is made up of 14 amino acids. J gave up 2 bases and V 6 bases, and 5 bases lay outside the gene matches. Per germline, CDR1 KGHSH and CDR2 LQKENI. The CDR3 protein is CASSRTSATYEQYF. DNA for the CDR3: TGTGCCAGCTCCCGGACTAGCGCCACCTACGAGCAGTACTTC.

This chain uses TRBV5-1 with TRBJ2-5, with D unclear. From germline, CDR1 is SGHRS and CDR2 YFSETQ. This CDR3 has 12 amino acids. V was trimmed by 1 base and J by 5 bases, leaving 6 bases between them. The CDR3 DNA is TGCGCCAGCAGCTTGTCCCCGGAGACCCAGTACTTC. Protein product: CASSLSPETQYF.

The chain couples TRBV29-1 to TRBJ2-1, with 12 bases matching TRBD2. Germline V CDR1 and CDR2: SQVTM, ANQGSEA. The CDR3 is 19 amino acids. V lost 7 bases and J lost 0; bases outside the gene matches: 16. CDR3 DNA: TGCAGCGCCCCTTTCGGAACTAGCGGGAGGATGAGCTCCTACAATGAGCAGTTCTTC. Translating gives CSAPFGTSGRMSSYNEQFF.

This clonotype was found a few times. The rearrangement uses TRBV7-2 and TRBJ1-2, with D perhaps TRBD1 (5 bases). The CDR3 is 13 amino acids. The V gene lost 5 bases and the J gene lost 4 bases, with 11 bases spanning the gap. Germline V gene lookup returns CDR1 SGHTA and CDR2 FQGNSA. This CDR3 reads CASSPTVFYGYTF. Here the CDR3 DNA reads TGTGCCAGCAGCCCGACAGTATTCTATGGCTACACCTTC.

This clonotype was observed a few times. The chain carries TRBV7-3 and TRBJ1-4, with 11 bases that match TRBD1. Germline CDR1 and CDR2: SGHTA and FQGTGA. The trim removed 4 bases at V and 8 bases at J, leaving 9 bases unmatched. This CDR3 region has 16 residues. The CDR3 reads CASSSQDRGLIEKLFF. The CDR3 coding sequence is TGTGCCAGCAGCTCCCAGGACAGGGGGCTGATAGAAAAACTGTTTTTT.